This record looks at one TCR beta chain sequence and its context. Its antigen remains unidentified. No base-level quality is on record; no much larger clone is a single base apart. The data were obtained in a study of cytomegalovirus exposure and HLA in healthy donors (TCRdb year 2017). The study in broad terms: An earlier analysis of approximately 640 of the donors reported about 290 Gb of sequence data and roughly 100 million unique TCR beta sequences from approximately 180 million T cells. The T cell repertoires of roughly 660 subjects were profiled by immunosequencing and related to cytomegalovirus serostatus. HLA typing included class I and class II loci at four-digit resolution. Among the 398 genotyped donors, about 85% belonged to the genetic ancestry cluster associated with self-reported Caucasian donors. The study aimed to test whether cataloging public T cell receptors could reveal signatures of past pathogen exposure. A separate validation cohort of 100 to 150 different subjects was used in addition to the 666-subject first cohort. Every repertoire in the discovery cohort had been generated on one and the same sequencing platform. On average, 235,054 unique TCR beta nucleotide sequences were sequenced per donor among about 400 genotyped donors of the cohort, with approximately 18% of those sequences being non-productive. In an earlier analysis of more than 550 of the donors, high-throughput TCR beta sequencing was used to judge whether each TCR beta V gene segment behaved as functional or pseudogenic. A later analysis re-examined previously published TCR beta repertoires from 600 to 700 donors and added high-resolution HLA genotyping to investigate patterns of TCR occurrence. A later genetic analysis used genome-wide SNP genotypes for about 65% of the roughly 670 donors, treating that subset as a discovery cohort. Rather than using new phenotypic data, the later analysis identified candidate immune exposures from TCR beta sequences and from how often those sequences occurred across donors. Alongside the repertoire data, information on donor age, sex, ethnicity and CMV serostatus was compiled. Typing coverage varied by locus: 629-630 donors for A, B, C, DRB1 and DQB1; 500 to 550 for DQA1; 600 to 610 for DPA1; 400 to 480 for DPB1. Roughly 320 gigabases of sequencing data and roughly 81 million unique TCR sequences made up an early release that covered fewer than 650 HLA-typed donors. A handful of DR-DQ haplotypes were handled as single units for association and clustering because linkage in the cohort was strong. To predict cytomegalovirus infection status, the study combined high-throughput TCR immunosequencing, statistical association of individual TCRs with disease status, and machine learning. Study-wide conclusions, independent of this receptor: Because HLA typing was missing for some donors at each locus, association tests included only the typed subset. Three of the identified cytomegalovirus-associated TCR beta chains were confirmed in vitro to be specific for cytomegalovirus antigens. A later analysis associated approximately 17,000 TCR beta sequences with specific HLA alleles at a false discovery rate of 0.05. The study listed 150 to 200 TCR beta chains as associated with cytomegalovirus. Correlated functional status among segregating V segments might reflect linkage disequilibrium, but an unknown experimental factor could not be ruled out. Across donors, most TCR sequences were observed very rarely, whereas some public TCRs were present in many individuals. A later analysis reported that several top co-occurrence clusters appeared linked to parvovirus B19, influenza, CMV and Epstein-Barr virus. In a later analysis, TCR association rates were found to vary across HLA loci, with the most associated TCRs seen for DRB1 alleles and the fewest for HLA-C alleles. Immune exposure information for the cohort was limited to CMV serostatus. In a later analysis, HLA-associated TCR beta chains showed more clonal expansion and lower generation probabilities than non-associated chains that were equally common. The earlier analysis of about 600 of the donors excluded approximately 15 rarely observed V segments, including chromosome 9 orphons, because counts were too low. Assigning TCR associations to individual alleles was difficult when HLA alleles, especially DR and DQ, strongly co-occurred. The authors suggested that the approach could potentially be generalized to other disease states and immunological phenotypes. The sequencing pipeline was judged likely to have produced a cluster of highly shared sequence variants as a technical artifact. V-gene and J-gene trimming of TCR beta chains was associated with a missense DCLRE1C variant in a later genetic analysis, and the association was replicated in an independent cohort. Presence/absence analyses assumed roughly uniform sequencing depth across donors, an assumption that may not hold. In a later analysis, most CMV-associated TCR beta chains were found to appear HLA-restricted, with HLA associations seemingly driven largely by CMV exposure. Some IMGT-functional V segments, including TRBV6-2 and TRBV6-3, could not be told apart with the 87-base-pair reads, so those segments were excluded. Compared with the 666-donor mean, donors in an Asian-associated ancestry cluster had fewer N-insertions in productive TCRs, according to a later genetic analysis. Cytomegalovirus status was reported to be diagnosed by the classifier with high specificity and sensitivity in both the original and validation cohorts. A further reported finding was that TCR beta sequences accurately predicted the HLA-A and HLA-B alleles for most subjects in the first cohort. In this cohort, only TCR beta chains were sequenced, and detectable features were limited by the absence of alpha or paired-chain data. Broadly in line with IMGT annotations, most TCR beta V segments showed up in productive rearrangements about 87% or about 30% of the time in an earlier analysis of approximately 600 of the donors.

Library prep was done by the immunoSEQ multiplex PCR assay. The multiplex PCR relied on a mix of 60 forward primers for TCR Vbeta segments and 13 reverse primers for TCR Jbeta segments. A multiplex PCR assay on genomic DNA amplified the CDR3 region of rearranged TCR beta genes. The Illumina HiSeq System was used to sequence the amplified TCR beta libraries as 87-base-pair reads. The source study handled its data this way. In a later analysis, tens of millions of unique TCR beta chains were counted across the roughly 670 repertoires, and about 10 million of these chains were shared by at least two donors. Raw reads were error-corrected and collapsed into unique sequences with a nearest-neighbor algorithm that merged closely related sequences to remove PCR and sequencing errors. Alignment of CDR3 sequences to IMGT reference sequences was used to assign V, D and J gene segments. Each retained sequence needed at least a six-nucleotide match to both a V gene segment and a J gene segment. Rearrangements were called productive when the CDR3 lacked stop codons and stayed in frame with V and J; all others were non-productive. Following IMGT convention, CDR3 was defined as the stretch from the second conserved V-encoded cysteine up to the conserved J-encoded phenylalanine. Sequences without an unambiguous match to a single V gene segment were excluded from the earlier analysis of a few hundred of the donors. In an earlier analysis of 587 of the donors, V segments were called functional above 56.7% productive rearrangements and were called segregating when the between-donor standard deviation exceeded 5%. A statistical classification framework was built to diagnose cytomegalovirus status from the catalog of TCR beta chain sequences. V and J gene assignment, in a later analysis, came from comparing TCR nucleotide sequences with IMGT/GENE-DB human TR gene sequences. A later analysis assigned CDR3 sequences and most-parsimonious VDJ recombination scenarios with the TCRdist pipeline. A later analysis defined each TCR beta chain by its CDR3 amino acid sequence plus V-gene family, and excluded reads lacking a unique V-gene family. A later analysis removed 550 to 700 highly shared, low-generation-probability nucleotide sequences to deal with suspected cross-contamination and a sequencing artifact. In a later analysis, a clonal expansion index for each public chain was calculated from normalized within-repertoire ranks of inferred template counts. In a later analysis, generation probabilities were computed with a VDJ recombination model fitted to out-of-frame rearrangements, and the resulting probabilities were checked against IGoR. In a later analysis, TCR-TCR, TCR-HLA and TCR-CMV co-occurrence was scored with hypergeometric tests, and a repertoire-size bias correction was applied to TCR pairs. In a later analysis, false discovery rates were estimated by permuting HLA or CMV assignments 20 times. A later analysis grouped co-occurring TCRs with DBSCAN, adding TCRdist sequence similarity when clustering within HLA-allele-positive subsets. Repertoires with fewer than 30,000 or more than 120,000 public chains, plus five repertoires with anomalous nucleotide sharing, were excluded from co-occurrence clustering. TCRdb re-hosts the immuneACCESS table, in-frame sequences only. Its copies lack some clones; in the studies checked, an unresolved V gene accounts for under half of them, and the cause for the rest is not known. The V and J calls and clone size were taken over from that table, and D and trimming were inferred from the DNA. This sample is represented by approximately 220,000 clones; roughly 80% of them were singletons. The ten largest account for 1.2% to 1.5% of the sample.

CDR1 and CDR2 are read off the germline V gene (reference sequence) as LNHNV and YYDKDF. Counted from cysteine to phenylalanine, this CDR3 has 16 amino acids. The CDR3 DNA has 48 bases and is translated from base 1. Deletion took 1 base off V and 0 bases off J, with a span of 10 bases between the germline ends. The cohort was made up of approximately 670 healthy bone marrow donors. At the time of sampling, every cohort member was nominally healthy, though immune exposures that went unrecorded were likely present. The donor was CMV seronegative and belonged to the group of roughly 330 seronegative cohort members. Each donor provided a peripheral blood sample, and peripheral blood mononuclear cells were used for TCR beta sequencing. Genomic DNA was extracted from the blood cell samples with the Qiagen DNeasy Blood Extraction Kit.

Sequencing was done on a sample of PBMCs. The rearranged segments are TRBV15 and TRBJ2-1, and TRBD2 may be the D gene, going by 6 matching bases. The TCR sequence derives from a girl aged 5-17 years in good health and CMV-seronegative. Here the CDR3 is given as CATSRGGGNSYNEQFF. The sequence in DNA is TGTGCCACCAGCAGAGGGGGCGGGAACTCCTACAATGAGCAGTTCTTC.